The present entry profiles one TCR beta chain with its context. The antigen it recognizes is unknown. No base quality information exists; no much larger clone differs at one position. At the junction V is shortened by 0 bases and J by 7 bases, with 12 bases in between. CDR1 and CDR2 are drawn from the germline V gene (reference sequence): MNHEY, SMNVEV. Reading from cysteine to phenylalanine, the CDR3 counts 14 amino acids. Kept here is only the CDR3 DNA, which spans 42 bases and is read in frame from base 1. The immunoSEQ Assay, a bias-controlled multiplex PCR, was used to amplify TCRbeta CDR3 regions from genomic DNA. As for how the authors treated the data: The number of nucleated cells in each sample was estimated by amplification of reference gene primers within the assay. Sequence reads were collapsed and filtered to measure the absolute abundance of every unique TCRbeta CDR3 rearrangement. For each sample, productive Simpson clonality was calculated as the square root of Simpson's diversity index over productive rearrangements. This immuneACCESS table, as held by TCRdb, lists in-frame sequences with V and J called but not all clones. Of the missing ones, under half trace to an unresolved V gene in checked studies; the others have no known cause. Clone size and V and J calls were adopted from that table, with D and trimming inferred from the DNA. Counted in this sample were 250,000 to 300,000 clones; roughly 87% of them appeared once. The ten largest clones capture 2.2% of the sample.

Samples from volunteer blood donors who had recovered from COVID-19 were contributed by a second Seattle source. The collaborating institutions used their own protocols to collect whole blood in K2EDTA tubes. For TCRbeta analysis, collaborator samples were shipped as frozen whole blood, as isolated PBMCs, or as DNA extracted from either sample type. This entry belongs to a study of blood T cell repertoires in COVID-19 (dated by TCRdb to 2018 to 2020). With regard to the full study: Collaborator samples came from the United States, Italy and Spain and covered acute and convalescent phases of COVID-19. Where HLA class I and class II types were available, the types were taken from metadata supplied by the sample provider, not from assay-based typing. The dataset comprised deeply sampled blood TCRbeta repertoires from subjects exposed to, actively infected with, or recovered from COVID-19. The samples were drawn from the first 160 participants of the ongoing ImmuneRACE study and from over 950 subjects provided by 6 global collaborators. The material from the prospective study consisted of cDNA or gDNA derived from T cells, B-cell-depleted T cells, or PBMCs. The sample metadata nearly always contained a de-identified subject ID, COVID-19 status, age in years and sex. The repertoires were released in a freely available public database meant as a resource for research on the immune response to SARS-CoV-2. The investigation overall reported the following: The amount of clinical and demographic metadata varied by source and participant and was provided uncurated.

The sequence is built from TRBV27 and TRBJ1-2, with a tentative D gene TRBD1 over 6 matching bases. Sequencing was done on a sample of peripheral blood. The TCR sequence derives from a woman aged 45-60 years who had recovered from COVID-19. The CDR3 in this case is CASSLSIGGAGYTF. The DNA reads as follows: TGTGCCAGCAGTTTATCGATCGGGGGGGCTGGCTACACCTTC.